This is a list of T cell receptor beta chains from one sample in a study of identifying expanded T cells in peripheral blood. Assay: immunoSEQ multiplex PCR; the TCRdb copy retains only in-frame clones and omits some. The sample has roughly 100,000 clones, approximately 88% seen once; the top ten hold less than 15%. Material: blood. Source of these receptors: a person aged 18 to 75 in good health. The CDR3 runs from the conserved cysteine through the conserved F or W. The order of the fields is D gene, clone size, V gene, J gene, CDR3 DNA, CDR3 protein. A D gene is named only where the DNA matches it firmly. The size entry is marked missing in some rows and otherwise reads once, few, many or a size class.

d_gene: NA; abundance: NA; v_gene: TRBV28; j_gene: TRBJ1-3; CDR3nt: TGTGCCAGCAGTTTAGGAGGAAACTCTGGAAACACCATATATTTT; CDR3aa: CASSLGGNSGNTIYF
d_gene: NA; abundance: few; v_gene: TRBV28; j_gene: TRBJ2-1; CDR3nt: TGTGCCAGTAAAATGGGGGGCCTGGGGAGGAATGAGCAGTTCTTC; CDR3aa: CASKMGGLGRNEQFF
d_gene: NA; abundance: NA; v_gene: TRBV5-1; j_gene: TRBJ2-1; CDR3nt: TGCGCCAGCAGCTTGGGGACAAACAATGAGCAGTTCTTC; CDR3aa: CASSLGTNNEQFF
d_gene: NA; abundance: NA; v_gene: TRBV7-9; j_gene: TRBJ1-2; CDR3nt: TGTGCCAGCAGCTTAGATGCCGGGGATGGCTACACCTTC; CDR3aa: CASSLDAGDGYTF
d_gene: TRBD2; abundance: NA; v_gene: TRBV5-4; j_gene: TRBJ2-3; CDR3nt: TGTGCCGGCCAGACTAGCGGGAAAGGGGATACGCAGTATTTT; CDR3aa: CAGQTSGKGDTQYF
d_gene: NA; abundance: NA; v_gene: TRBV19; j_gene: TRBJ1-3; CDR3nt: TGTGCCAGTAGTATCACGACAGGCTCTGGAAACACCATATATTTT; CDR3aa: CASSITTGSGNTIYF
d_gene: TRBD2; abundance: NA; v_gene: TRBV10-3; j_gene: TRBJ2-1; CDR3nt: TGTGCCACTCAAGCTAGCGGGAGTTACAATGAGCAGTTCTTC; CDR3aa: CATQASGSYNEQFF
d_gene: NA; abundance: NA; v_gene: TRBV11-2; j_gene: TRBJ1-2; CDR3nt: TGTGCCAGCAGCTTAGATCAGGTGGCTTGGTATGGCTACACCTTC; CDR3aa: CASSLDQVAWYGYTF
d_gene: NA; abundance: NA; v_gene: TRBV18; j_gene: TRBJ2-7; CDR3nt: TGTGCCAGCTCACCGGGAACAGGGCTGTACTCAGGGGAGCAGTACTTC; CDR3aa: CASSPGTGLYSGEQYF
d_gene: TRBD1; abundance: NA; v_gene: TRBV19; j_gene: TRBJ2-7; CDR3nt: TGTGCCAGTAGCAAATCCGGGACAGGGATATACGAGCAGTACTTC; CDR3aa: CASSKSGTGIYEQYF
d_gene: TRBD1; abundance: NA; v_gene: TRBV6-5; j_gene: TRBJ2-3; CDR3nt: TGTGCCAGCAGTCGTACGGGACAGAGGGCAGATACGCAGTATTTT; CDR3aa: CASSRTGQRADTQYF
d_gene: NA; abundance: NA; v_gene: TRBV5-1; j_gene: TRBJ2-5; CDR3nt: TGCGCCAGCAGCTTTTCCGAGACCCAGTACTTC; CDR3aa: CASSFSETQYF
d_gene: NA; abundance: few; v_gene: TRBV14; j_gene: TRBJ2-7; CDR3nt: TGTGCCAGCAGCCCGACAGGTGCCTACGAGCAGTACTTC; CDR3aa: CASSPTGAYEQYF
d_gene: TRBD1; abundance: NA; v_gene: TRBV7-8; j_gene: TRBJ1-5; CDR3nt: TGTGCCAGCAGCTTAGACGGACAGGGGGCACGGCAGCCCCAGCATTTT; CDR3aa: CASSLDGQGARQPQHF
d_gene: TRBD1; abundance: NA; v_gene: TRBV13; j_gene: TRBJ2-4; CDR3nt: TGTGCCAGCAGCTCGACTGACAGGGGGCTTGTGGACTTC; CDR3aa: CASSSTDRGLVDF
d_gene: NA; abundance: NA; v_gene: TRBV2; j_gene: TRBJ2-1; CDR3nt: TGTGCCAGCAGTGGTTCGGGAGTGGGGGAGCAGTTCTTC; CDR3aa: CASSGSGVGEQFF
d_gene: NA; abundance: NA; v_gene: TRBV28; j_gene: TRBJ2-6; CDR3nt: TGTGCCAGCACCCACGAGGGGGTTTCTGGGGCCAACGTCCTGACTTTC; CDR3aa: CASTHEGVSGANVLTF
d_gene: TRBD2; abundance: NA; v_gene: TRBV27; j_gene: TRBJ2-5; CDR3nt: TGTGCCAGCAGTTTGTCCGGGGGGGAGACCCAGTACTTC; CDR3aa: CASSLSGGETQYF
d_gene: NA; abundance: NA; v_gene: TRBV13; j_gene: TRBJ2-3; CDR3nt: TGTGCCAGCAGCTTAGGGGGACACCCCACAGATACGCAGTATTTT; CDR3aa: CASSLGGHPTDTQYF
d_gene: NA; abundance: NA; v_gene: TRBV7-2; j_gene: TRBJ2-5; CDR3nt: TGTGCCAGCAGCTTAGTAGGGCGGATAGGAGAGACCCAGTACTTC; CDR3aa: CASSLVGRIGETQYF
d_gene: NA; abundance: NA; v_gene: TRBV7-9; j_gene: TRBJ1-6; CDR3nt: TGTGCCAGCAGCGTGGTGACAGATAATTCACCCCTCCACTTT; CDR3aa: CASSVVTDNSPLHF
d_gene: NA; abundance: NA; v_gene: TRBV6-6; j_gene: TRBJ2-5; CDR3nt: TGTGCCAGCAGTTCCCGACCACGGGAGACCCAGTACTTC; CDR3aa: CASSSRPRETQYF
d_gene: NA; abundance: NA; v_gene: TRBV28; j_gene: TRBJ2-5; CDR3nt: TGTGCCACTGGGAGCGGTCAGTACCAAGAGACCCAGTACTTC; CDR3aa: CATGSGQYQETQYF
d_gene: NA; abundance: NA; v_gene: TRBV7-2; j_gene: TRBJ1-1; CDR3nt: TGTGCCAGCAGCTTAGGGACATTTTCCGAAGCTTTCTTT; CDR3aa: CASSLGTFSEAFF
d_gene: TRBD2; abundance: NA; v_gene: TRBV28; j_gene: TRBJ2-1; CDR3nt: TGTGCCAGCAGTTTATTTCGGACTAGCGGGAAGAGCTCCTACAATGAGCAGTTCTTC; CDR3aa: CASSLFRTSGKSSYNEQFF
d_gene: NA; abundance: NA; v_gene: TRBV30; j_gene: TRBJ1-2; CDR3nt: TGTGCCTGGAGTTTCTCCCGATGGAGTGGCTACACCTTC; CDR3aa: CAWSFSRWSGYTF
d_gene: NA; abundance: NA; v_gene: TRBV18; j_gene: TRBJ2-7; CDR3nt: TGTGCCAGCTCACCTGGGACTTCCTACGAGCAGTACTTC; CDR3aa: CASSPGTSYEQYF
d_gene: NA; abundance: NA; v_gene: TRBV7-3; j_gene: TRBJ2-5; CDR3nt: TGTGCCAGCAGCTTAACGGGGGAGCAAGAGACCCAGTACTTC; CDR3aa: CASSLTGEQETQYF
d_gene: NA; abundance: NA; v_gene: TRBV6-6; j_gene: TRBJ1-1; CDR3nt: TGTGCCAGCAGTTACTCCGTCCGGACTGGTGAAGCTTTCTTT; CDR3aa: CASSYSVRTGEAFF
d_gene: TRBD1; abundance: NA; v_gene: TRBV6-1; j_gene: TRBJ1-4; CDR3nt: TGTGCACTGCAGACAGGGAATGGTGGAAAACTGTTTTTT; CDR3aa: CALQTGNGGKLFF
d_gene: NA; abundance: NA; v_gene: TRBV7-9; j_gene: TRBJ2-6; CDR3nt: TGTGCCAGCAGGAAATCCGGGGCCAACGTCCTGACTTTC; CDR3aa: CASRKSGANVLTF
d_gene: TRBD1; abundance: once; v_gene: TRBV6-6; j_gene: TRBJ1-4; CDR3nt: TGTGCCAGCAGTTACACAGGGGGCAACGAAAAACTGTTTTTT; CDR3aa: CASSYTGGNEKLFF